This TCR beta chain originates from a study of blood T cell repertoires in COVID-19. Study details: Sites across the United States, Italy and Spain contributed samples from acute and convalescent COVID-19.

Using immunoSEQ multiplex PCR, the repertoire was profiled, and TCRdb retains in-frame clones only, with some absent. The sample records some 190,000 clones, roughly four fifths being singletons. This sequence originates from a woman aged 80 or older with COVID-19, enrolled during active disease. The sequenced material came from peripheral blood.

CDR3 DNA sequence: TGTGCCACCAGTGATATCCGGACAGGCTACGAGCAGTACTTC. Translation: CATSDIRTGYEQYF. The chain links TRBV24-1 to TRBJ2-7; 7 bases fit TRBD1. Looked up from germline, CDR1 is KGHDR and CDR2 is SFDVKD. Unmatched junction bases numbered 4, after V lost 3 bases and J lost 3 bases. The CDR3 covers 14 residues.